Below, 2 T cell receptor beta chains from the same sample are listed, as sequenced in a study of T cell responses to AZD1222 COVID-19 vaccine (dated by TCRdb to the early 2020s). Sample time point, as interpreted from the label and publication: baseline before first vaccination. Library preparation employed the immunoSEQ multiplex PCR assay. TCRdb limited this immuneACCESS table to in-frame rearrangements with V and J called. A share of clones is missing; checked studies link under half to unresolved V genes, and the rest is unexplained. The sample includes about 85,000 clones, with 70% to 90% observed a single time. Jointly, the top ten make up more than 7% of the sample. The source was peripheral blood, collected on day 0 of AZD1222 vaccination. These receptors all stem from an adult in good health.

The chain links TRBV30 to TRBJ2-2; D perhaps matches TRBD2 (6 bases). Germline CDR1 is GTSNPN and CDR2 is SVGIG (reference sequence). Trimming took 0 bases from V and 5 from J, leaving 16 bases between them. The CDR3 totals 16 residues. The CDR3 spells CAWSVGYGSGTGELFF. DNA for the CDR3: TGTGCCTGGAGTGTCGGATACGGAAGCGGGACCGGGGAGCTGTTTTTT.

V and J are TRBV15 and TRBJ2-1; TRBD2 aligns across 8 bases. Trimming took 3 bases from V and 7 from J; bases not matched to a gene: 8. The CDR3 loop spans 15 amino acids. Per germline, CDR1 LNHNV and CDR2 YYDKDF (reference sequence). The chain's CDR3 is CATSRPAGAENEQFF. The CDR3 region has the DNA TGTGCCACCAGCAGGCCAGCGGGAGCAGAGAATGAGCAGTTCTTC.